The 5 T cell receptor beta chains in this list originate from one sample, sequenced in a study of CD8 T cells in Susac syndrome. With random hexamers, roughly 0.45 to 1 ug RNA was reverse transcribed. Each CDR3 protein is one row after TCRdb ran MiXCR on the immunoSEQ multiplex PCR reads. The table records approximately 300,000 distinct CDR3 sequences, approximately 90% of them present only once. The sample comprised CD8+ T cells from PBMCs. The receptors stem from a human donor with multiple sclerosis.

This clonotype showed up just once. The chain links TRBV5-1 to TRBJ2-5, with 11 bases that match TRBD1. Germline V gene sequence: CDR1 SGHRS, CDR2 YFSETQ. CDR3 length equals 15 residues. J lost 5 bases, V lost 3 bases, and 6 bases had no gene match. The CDR3 DNA sequence: TGCGCCAGCAGCTCCCGGGACAGGGGGTCGGAGACCCAGTACTTC. The encoded protein is CASSSRDRGSETQYF.

This rearrangement joins TRBV28 to TRBJ1-5; D is uncertain. Germline values: CDR1 MDHEN, CDR2 SYDVKM. V was pared by 3 bases and J by 7 bases, with 13 bases between. This CDR3 contains 14 residues. The CDR3 region is CASSFVPGNQPQHF. The CDR3 DNA reads as TGTGCCAGCAGTTTCGTCCCGGGAAACCAGCCCCAGCATTTT.

V usage is TRBV2 and J usage is TRBJ2-4; possibly TRBD1 or TRBD2 for D (9 bases each). The V end was cut by 6 bases, the J end by 0 bases, with 27 bases between. The CDR3 is made up of 20 amino acids. Germline CDR1 SNHLY, CDR2 FYNNEI. CDR3 residues: CASSGDRELSSGIAKNIQYF. The CDR3 DNA is TGTGCCAGCAGCGGGGACAGGGAGTTGTCTAGCGGGATAGCCAAAAACATTCAGTACTTC.

The gene calls are TRBV7-8 and TRBJ2-3, with TRBD2 matching 9 bases. V lost 4 bases and J lost 0; bases outside the gene matches: 8. The CDR3 contains 17 residues. The V gene's germline CDR1 is SGHVS and CDR2 FQNEAQ. The CDR3 protein is CASSSDSGGVSTDTQYF. Written as DNA, the CDR3 is TGTGCCAGCAGCTCGGATAGCGGGGGAGTCAGCACAGATACGCAGTATTTT.

The chain uses TRBV9 and TRBJ1-3; no clear D gene. The germline CDR1 and CDR2 sequences are SGDLS and YYNGEE. The ends were cut back, 0 bases at V and 0 bases at J, with 10 bases in the middle. The CDR3 contains 16 residues. The CDR3: CASSVDRRFSGNTIYF. The CDR3 nucleotides are TGTGCCAGCAGCGTAGATAGAAGATTCTCTGGAAACACCATATATTTT.